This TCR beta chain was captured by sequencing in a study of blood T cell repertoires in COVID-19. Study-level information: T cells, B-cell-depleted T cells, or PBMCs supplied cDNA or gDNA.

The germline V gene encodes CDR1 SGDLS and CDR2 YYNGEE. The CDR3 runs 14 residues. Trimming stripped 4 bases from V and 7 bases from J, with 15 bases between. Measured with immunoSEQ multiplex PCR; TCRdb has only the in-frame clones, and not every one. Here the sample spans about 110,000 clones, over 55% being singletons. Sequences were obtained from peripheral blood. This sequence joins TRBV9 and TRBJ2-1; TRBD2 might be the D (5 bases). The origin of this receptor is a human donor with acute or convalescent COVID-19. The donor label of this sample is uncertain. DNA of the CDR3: TGTGCCAGCAGCTTGGAGAGGGTGAAGAATGAGCAGTTCTTC. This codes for CASSLERVKNEQFF.